These 16 T cell receptor beta chains share one sample of origin, sequenced in a study of shared clonotypes between healthy human individuals. Produced via immunoSEQ multiplex PCR; TCRdb's table is partial and in-frame only. The repertoire holds roughly 2.1 million clones, roughly 91% seen once, with over 1.5% in the top ten. It was CD45RO-negative cells, positively selected for CCR7, that made up naive CD8 cells, with terminally differentiated effector memory CD45RA+ cells excluded. What was sequenced was naive CD8+ T cells from PBMCs. These receptors all come from a man younger than 35 in good health. Some clones in this sample may be carry-over from other donors' samples.

J is TRBJ2-7 and V is TRBV9; 9 bases are a match to TRBD1. J lost 5 bases, V lost 0 bases, and 6 bases had no gene match. Germline V gives CDR1 SGDLS, CDR2 YYNGEE. There are 15 residues in the CDR3. The CDR3 sequence is CASSVDGTGNDEQYF. CDR3 DNA sequence: TGTGCCAGCAGCGTAGATGGGACAGGGAACGACGAGCAGTACTTC. The whole variable domain, filled in from reference TRBV9 and TRBJ2-7, reads DSGVTQTPKHLITATGQRVTLRCSPRSGDLSVYWYQQSLDQGLQFLIQYYNGEERAKGNILERFSAQQFPDLHSELNLSSLELGDSALYFCASSVDGTGNDEQYFGPGTRLTVT.

V is TRBV7-2 and J is TRBJ2-7; D might be TRBD2 (6 bases). Trimming took off 3 bases at V and 1 base at J, with 10 bases between the two ends. The CDR3 length is 14 residues. The germline V gene encodes CDR1 SGHTA and CDR2 FQGNSA. The CDR3 here is CASSLLAQSYEQYF. DNA of the CDR3: TGTGCCAGCAGCTTGCTAGCGCAGTCCTACGAGCAGTACTTC.

This chain joins TRBV5-1 and TRBJ2-7, with D possibly matching TRBD2 (5 bases). Germline V gene data show CDR1 as SGHRS and CDR2 as YFSETQ. The CDR3 has 12 residues. Trimming stripped 0 bases from V and 5 bases from J, with 6 bases between. CDR3 DNA: TGCGCCAGCAGCTTGGAAGCGGACGAGCAGTACTTC. Protein sequence: CASSLEADEQYF.

As to this clone: Other DNA sequences in the sample encode the same CDR3. The J gene is TRBJ2-1, the V gene TRBV11-3; D tentatively reads TRBD1 or TRBD2 (7 bases each). Trimming took 4 bases from V and 7 from J, leaving 14 bases between them. This CDR3 has 14 residues. The germline CDR1 and CDR2 sequences are SGHNT and YENEEA. The CDR3 here is CASSSRQGGNEQFF. The DNA for the CDR3 is TGTGCCAGCAGCTCCAGACAGGGAGGGAATGAGCAGTTCTTC. Complete variable domain (other parts from reference TRBV11-3 and TRBJ2-1): EAGVVQSPRYKIIEKKQPVAFWCNPISGHNTLYWYLQNLGQGPELLIRYENEEAVDDSQLPKDRFSAERLKGVDSTLKIQPAELGDSAVYLCASSSRQGGNEQFFGPGTRLTVL.

In regard to this clone: Additional DNA sequences in this sample encode the identical CDR3. The CDR3 protein is CASSPSRGPYEQYF. As DNA, the CDR3 is TGTGCCAGCAGTCCCTCCAGGGGACCCTACGAGCAGTACTTC. The chain has TRBV27 and TRBJ2-7; weak D call: TRBD1 (6 bases). The V gene lost 5 bases and the J gene lost 2 bases, with 13 bases spanning the gap. The CDR3 sequence is 14 residues long. In germline, CDR1 is MNHEY, CDR2 SMNVEV (reference sequence).

The chain carries TRBV25-1 and TRBJ2-5; D not certain. The CDR3 consists of 15 residues. CDR1 is MGHDK, CDR2 SYGVNS, per germline. Between the trimmed V and J ends, which lost 4 bases and 2 bases, there was a span of 14 bases. CDR3 loop: CASSARARLQETQYF. The CDR3 nucleotides are TGTGCCAGCAGTGCCCGGGCTCGCCTTCAAGAGACCCAGTACTTC.

The rearrangement joins TRBV9 to TRBJ2-7; D could derive from TRBD1 or TRBD2 (5 bases each). The CDR3 contains 13 residues. The ends were cut back, 3 bases at V and 4 bases at J, with 11 bases in the middle. Germline lookup yields CDR1 SGDLS and CDR2 YYNGEE. CDR3 in DNA: TGTGCCAGCAGCGCCGGGACCCAGTACGAGCAGTACTTC. It translates to CASSAGTQYEQYF.

J is TRBJ2-7 and V is TRBV5-1, with 8 positions matching TRBD1. Germline assignment: CDR1 SGHRS and CDR2 YFSETQ. This CDR3 is built from 13 residues. The trim removed 3 bases at V and 6 bases at J, leaving 5 bases unmatched. CDR3 amino acids: CASSSRGRPEQYF. CDR3 bases: TGCGCCAGCAGCTCCAGGGGGCGGCCCGAGCAGTACTTC.

V gene TRBV13 combines with J gene TRBJ1-4, with D unresolved. Germline CDR1 is PRHDT and CDR2 is FYEKMQ (reference sequence). The ends were cut back, 1 base at V and 8 bases at J, with 14 bases in the middle. The CDR3 spans 15 residues. CDR3 residues: CASSLEAGLGEKLFF. The CDR3 DNA follows: TGTGCCAGCAGCTTAGAGGCAGGTCTTGGGGAAAAACTGTTTTTT.

The chain uses TRBV29-1 and TRBJ2-1; D might be TRBD1 (5 bases). This CDR3 is 12 amino acids long. Germline lookup yields CDR1 SQVTM and CDR2 ANQGSEA. V lost 4 bases, J lost 10 bases, and 14 bases lay in between. DNA of the CDR3: TGCAGCGTTGGAGCAGGGTACGGAGAGCAGTTCTTC. It translates to CSVGAGYGEQFF.

In this sample, this clone turned up once. V gene TRBV7-9 combines with J gene TRBJ2-1; no clear D gene. Germline assignment: CDR1 SEHNR and CDR2 FQNEAQ (reference sequence). V was pared by 5 bases and J by 1 base, with 15 bases between. The CDR3 has 16 residues. In DNA, the CDR3 is TGTGCCAGCAGCGACCTCCAGCGACCTTCCTACAATGAGCAGTTCTTC. Its translation is CASSDLQRPSYNEQFF.

V is TRBV9 and J is TRBJ1-1; 9 nucleotides line up with TRBD1. CDR1 SGDLS and CDR2 YYNGEE come from the germline V gene. The V segment lost 4 bases and the J segment 5 bases; nucleotides outside the gene matches: 12. The CDR3 is 16 amino acids. CDR3 bases: TGTGCCAGCAGCCCTGGGACAGGGCTTATGGGGACTGAAGCTTTCTTT. Residues: CASSPGTGLMGTEAFF.

The rearrangement joins TRBV9 to TRBJ1-2; D is ambiguous. Germline CDR1 SGDLS, CDR2 YYNGEE. The CDR3 has 15 amino acids. Between the trimmed V and J ends, which lost 0 bases and 0 bases, there was a span of 9 bases. The CDR3 reads CASSVGAESNYGYTF. CDR3 in DNA: TGTGCCAGCAGCGTAGGGGCAGAGTCTAACTATGGCTACACCTTC.

This clone has just one count. The V and J genes are TRBV6-5 and TRBJ1-1; tentative D call: TRBD1 (6 bases). There are 12 residues in the CDR3. The V and J ends lost 6 bases and 4 bases respectively, with 9 bases between them. Per the germline V gene, CDR1 is MNHEY and CDR2 is SVGAGI. The CDR3 here is CASRGGATEAFF. DNA of the CDR3: TGTGCCAGCAGAGGGGGGGCCACTGAAGCTTTCTTT.

The chain couples TRBV28 to TRBJ1-3; tentatively, D is TRBD1 (5 bases). V dropped 2 bases and J dropped 1 base, with 18 bases sitting between them. Per germline, CDR1 MDHEN and CDR2 SYDVKM. The CDR3 totals 18 residues. The CDR3: CASSLGASWRSSGNTIYF. The CDR3 bases are TGTGCCAGCAGTTTAGGGGCGTCATGGAGGTCTTCTGGAAACACCATATATTTT. The whole variable domain, remainder taken from reference TRBV28 and TRBJ1-3, is DVKVTQSSRYLVKRTGEKVFLECVQDMDHENMFWYRQDPGLGLRLIYFSYDVKMKEKGDIPEGYSVSREKKERFSLILESASTNQTSMYLCASSLGASWRSSGNTIYFGEGSWLTVV.

This chain connects TRBV9 to TRBJ1-2; no definite D call. The CDR3 spans 12 residues. Germline V gene lookup returns CDR1 SGDLS and CDR2 YYNGEE. The V end was cut by 3 bases, the J end by 6 bases, with 9 bases between. The CDR3, as DNA: TGTGCCAGCAGCGCATGGACGGATGGCTACACCTTC. It translates to CASSAWTDGYTF.